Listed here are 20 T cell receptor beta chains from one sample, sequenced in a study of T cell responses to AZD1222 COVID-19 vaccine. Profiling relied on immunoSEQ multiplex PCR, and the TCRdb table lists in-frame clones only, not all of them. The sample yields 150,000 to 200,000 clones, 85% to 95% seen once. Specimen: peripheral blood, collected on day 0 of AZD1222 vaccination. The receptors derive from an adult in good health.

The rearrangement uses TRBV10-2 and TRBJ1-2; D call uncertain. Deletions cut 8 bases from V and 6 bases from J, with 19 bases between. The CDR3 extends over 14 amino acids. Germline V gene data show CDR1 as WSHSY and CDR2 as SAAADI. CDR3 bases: TGCGCCAGCGGAGGTAGTTCTGTAGCAAATGGCTACACCTTC. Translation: CASGGSSVANGYTF.

The CDR3 coding sequence is TGCGCCAGCAGCGGACCGGGATCGGGCTATGGCTACACCTTC. This sequence encodes CASSGPGSGYGYTF. This chain connects TRBV4-1 to TRBJ1-2; unclear D gene. The CDR3 extends over 14 amino acids. Germline V lookup: CDR1 MGHRA, CDR2 YSYEKL. The V end lost 5 bases, the J end lost 4 bases, and 14 bases lay between the germline ends.

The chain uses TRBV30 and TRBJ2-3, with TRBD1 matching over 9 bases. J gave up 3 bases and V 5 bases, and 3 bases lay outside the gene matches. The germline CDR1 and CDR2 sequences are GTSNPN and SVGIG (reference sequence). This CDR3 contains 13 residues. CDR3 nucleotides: TGTGCCTGGGGGACAGGGTCAACAGATACGCAGTATTTT. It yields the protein CAWGTGSTDTQYF.

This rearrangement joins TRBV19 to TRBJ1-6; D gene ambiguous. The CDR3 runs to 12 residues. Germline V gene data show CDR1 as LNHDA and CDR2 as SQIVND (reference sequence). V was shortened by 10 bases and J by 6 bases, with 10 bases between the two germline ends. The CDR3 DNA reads TGTGCCACGGGGAGATCTAATTCACCCCTCCACTTT. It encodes CATGRSNSPLHF.

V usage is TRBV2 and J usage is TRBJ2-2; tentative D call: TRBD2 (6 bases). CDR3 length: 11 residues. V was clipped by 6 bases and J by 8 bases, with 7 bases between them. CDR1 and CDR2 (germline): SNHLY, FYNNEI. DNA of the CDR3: TGTGCCAGCAGGGAGGGAGGGGAGCTGTTTTTT. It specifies CASREGGELFF. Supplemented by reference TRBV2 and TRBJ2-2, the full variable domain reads EPEVTQTPSHQVTQMGQEVILRCVPISNHLYFYWYRQILGQKVEFLVSFYNNEISEKSEIFDDQFSVERPDGSNFTLKIRSTKLEDSAMYFCASREGGELFFGEGSRLTVL.

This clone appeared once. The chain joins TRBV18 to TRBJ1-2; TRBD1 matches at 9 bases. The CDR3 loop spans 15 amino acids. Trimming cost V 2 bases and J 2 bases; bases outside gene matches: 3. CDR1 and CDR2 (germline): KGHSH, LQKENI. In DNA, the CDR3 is TGTGCCAGCTCACCAAAAGGACAGGGGAACTATGGCTACACCTTC. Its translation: CASSPKGQGNYGYTF.

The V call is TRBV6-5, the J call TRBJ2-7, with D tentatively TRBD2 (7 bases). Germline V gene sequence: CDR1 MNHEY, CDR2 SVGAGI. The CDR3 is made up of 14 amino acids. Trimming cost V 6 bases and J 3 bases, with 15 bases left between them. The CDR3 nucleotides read TGTGCCAGCAGGGGGGGGCAGATCAACTACGAGCAGTACTTC. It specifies CASRGGQINYEQYF.

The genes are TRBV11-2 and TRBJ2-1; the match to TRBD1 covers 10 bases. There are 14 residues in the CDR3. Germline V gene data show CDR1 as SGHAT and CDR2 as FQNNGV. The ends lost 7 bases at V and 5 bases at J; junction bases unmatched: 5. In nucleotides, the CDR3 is TGTGCCAGCACCACGGGGACAGGGGACAATGAGCAGTTCTTC. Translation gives CASTTGTGDNEQFF.

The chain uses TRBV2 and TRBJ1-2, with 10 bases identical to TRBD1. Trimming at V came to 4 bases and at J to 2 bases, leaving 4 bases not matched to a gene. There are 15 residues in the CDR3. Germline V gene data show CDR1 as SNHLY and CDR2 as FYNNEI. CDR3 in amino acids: CASSAGQGGNYGYTF. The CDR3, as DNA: TGTGCCAGCAGTGCCGGACAGGGGGGAAACTATGGCTACACCTTC.

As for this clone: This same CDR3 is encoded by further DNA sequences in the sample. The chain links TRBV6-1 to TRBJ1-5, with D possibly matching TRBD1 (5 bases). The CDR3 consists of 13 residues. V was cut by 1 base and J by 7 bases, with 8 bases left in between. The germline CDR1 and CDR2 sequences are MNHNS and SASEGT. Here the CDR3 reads CASSEGGVQPQHF. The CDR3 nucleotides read TGTGCCAGCAGTGAAGGGGGGGTGCAGCCCCAGCATTTT.

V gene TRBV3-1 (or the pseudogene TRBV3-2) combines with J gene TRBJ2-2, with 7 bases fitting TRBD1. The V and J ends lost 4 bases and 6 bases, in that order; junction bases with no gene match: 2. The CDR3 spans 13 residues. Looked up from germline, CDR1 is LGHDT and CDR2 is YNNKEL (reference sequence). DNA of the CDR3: TGTGCCAGCAGCCCGAGGGGGCCCGGGGAGCTGTTTTTT. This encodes CASSPRGPGELFF.

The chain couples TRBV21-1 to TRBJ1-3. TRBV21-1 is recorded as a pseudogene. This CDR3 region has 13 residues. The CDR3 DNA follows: TGTGCCAGCAGCCCGCACTCTGGAAACACCATATATTTT. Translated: CASSPHSGNTIYF.

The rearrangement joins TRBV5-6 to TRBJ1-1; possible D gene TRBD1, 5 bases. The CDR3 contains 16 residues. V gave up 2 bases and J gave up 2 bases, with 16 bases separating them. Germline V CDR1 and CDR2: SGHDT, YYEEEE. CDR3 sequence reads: CASSFGAGRGNTEAFF. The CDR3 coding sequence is TGTGCCAGCAGCTTCGGGGCAGGGCGAGGAAACACTGAAGCTTTCTTT. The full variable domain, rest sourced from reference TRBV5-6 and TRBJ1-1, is DAGVTQSPTHLIKTRGQQVTLRCSPKSGHDTVSWYQQALGQGPQFIFQYYEEEERQRGNFPDRFSGHQFPNYSSELNVNALLLGDSALYLCASSFGAGRGNTEAFFGQGTRLTVV.

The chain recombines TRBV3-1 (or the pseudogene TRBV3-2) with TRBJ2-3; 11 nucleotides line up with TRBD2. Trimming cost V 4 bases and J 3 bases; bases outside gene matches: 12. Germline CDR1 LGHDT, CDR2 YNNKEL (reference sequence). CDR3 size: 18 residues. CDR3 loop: CASSLTSGRGAATDTQYF. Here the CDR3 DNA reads TGTGCCAGCAGCCTAACTAGCGGGAGAGGGGCGGCGACAGATACGCAGTATTTT.

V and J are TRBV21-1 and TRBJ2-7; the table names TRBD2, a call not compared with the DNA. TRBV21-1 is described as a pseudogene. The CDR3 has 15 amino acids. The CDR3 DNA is TGTGCCAGCAGCAAAGGGAAGCCGCGGGGCTACGAGCAGTACTTC. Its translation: CASSKGKPRGYEQYF.

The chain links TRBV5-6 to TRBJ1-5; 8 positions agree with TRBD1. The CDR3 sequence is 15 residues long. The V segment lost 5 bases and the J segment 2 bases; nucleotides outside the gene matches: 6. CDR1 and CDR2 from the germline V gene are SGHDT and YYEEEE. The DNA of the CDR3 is TGTGCCAGCAGTGACCAGGGGGCTGGCAATCAGCCCCAGCATTTT. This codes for CASSDQGAGNQPQHF.

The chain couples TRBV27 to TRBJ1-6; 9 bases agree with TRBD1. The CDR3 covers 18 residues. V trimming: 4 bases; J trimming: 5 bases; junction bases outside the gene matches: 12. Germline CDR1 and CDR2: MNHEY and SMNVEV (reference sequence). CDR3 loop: CASSSYLQTGGNNSPLHF. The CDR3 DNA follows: TGTGCCAGCAGTTCGTATCTTCAAACAGGGGGCAATAATTCACCCCTCCACTTT.

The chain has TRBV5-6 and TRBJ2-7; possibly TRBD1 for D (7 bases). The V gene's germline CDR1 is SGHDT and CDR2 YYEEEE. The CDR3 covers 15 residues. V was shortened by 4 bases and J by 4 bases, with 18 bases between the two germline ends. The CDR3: CASSLGGGAIYEQYF. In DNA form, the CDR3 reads TGTGCCAGCAGCCTAGGGGGCGGGGCTATATACGAGCAGTACTTC.

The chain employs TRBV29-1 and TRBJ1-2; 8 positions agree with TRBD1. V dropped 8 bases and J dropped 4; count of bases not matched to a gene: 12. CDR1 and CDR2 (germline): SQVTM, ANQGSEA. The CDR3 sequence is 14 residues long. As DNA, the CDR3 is TGCAGCTCCACAGGACAGGGAACTACCTATGGCTACACCTTC. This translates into CSSTGQGTTYGYTF.

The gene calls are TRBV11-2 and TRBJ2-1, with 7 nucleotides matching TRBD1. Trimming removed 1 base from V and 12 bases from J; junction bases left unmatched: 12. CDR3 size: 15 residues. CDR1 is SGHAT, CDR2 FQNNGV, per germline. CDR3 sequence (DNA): TGTGCCAGCAGCTTAGGGGACAGAGGTGGTGTCGGGCAGTTCTTC. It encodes CASSLGDRGGVGQFF.